These T cell receptor beta chains were read from a single sample in a study of cytomegalovirus exposure and HLA in healthy donors. Sequencing used immunoSEQ multiplex PCR; TCRdb keeps in-frame clones, though not all of them. Of about 250,000 clones listed, about 88% are singletons. The sequencing input was PBMCs. The source is a man aged 18 to 30 in good health and CMV-seropositive. The CDR3 runs from the conserved cysteine through the conserved F or W. The D gene is left open where the match is weak. Rows may omit the clone size; those that give it use once, few, many or a size class.

.,TRBJ2-5,TRBV6-5,TRBD1,CASSTGTGVETQYF,TGTGCCAGCAGTACCGGGACAGGGGTAGAGACCCAGTACTTC
.,TRBJ2-1,TRBV18,TRBD2,CASSRAGLAGGGYNEQFF,TGTGCCAGCTCACGAGCGGGACTAGCGGGAGGAGGCTACAATGAGCAGTTCTTC
.,TRBJ1-1,TRBV14,.,CASSQGHRAEAFF,TGTGCCAGCAGCCAAGGACACAGGGCTGAAGCTTTCTTT
.,TRBJ2-7,TRBV6-1,.,CASSELGSGGQYF,TGTGCCAGCAGTGAACTAGGCTCCGGCGGGCAGTACTTC
.,TRBJ2-7,TRBV5-1,TRBD2,CASSPIGGRFDEQYF,TGCGCCAGCAGCCCCATTGGCGGGAGGTTCGACGAGCAGTACTTC
.,TRBJ2-3,TRBV28,.,CASRPEQLSTDTQYF,TGTGCCAGCAGGCCGGAACAGCTTAGCACAGATACGCAGTATTTT
once,TRBJ2-7,TRBV11-2,TRBD1,CASSLGQGAYEQYF,TGTGCCAGCAGCCTGGGACAGGGGGCATACGAGCAGTACTTC
.,TRBJ1-2,TRBV7-8,.,CASSTGTPTLSGYTF,TGTGCCAGCAGCACCGGGACACCTACCTTATCTGGCTACACCTTC
.,TRBJ2-1,TRBV6-4,TRBD2,CASKTGTRLYNEQFF,TGTGCCAGCAAAACCGGGACTAGGCTATACAATGAGCAGTTCTTC
.,TRBJ1-1,TRBV6-4,.,CASRVEGSGNTEAFF,TGTGCCAGCAGAGTTGAGGGGAGCGGGAACACTGAAGCTTTCTTT
.,TRBJ2-7,TRBV5-6,TRBD2,CASSLVASGTYEQYF,TGTGCCAGCAGCTTGGTGGCTAGCGGGACCTACGAGCAGTACTTC
.,TRBJ2-3,TRBV29-1,TRBD2,CSVEGLAGTDTQYF,TGCAGCGTTGAGGGACTAGCGGGCACAGATACGCAGTATTTT
.,TRBJ2-1,TRBV11-3,.,CASSFGRFSYNEQFF,TGTGCCAGCAGCTTTGGGCGATTCTCCTACAATGAGCAGTTCTTC
.,TRBJ1-2,TRBV16,.,CASSQSANYGYTF,TGTGCCAGCAGCCAATCAGCTAACTATGGCTACACCTTC
.,TRBJ2-1,TRBV19,.,CASSISTGTYNEQFF,TGTGCCAGTAGTATTTCGACAGGGACTTACAATGAGCAGTTCTTC
.,TRBJ1-2,TRBV6-6,TRBD1,CASRPTGGTNYGYTF,TGTGCCAGCAGGCCAACAGGGGGGACTAACTATGGCTACACCTTC
.,TRBJ1-2,TRBV9,.,CASSPRPTRGYGYTF,TGTGCCAGCAGCCCACGCCCAACGCGAGGCTATGGCTACACCTTC
.,TRBJ2-7,TRBV6-6,.,CASSYLAPTSEQYF,TGTGCCAGCAGTTACTTAGCCCCGACGTCCGAGCAGTACTTC
.,TRBJ2-7,TRBV5-1,.,CASSQGSYEQYF,TGCGCCAGCAGTCAGGGATCCTACGAGCAGTACTTC
few,TRBJ1-1,TRBV4-1,.,CASRPLLNTEAFF,TGCGCCAGCAGACCTTTACTGAACACTGAAGCTTTCTTT
.,TRBJ1-3,TRBV2,.,CASSSSQGSGNTIYF,TGTGCCAGCAGTAGCTCCCAGGGGTCTGGAAACACCATATATTTT
.,TRBJ1-3,TRBV7-6,TRBD1,CASSQTTGGSGNTIYF,TGTGCCAGCAGCCAAACAACAGGGGGCTCTGGAAACACCATATATTTT
.,TRBJ1-1,TRBV15,.,CATSSRGYTEAFF,TGTGCCACCAGCAGCCGGGGATACACTGAAGCTTTCTTT
.,TRBJ1-2,TRBV6-6,TRBD1,CASSYQGAVGYTF,TGTGCCAGCAGTTACCAGGGGGCGGTTGGCTACACCTTC
.,TRBJ2-1,TRBV4-1,TRBD1,CASSPGTGPYNEQFF,TGCGCCAGCAGCCCCGGGACAGGGCCCTACAATGAGCAGTTCTTC
.,TRBJ1-1,TRBV5-1,.,CASSRGGASEAFF,TGCGCCAGCAGCCGGGGGGGCGCATCTGAAGCTTTCTTT
.,TRBJ1-2,TRBV5-5,TRBD1,CASSRGPGTEDYGYTF,TGTGCCAGCAGCCGGGGCCCCGGGACAGAAGACTATGGCTACACCTTC
.,TRBJ2-2,TRBV27,TRBD2,CASTRLAGVGTGELFF,TGTGCCAGCACCCGACTAGCGGGAGTCGGGACCGGGGAGCTGTTTTTT
.,TRBJ2-1,TRBV15,.,CATGGLATTSYNEQFF,TGTGCCACCGGGGGTCTAGCGACCACCTCCTACAATGAGCAGTTCTTC
few,TRBJ1-2,TRBV19,.,CASSIDYRLGGYTF,TGTGCCAGTAGTATAGATTACAGGCTAGGGGGCTACACCTTC
.,TRBJ2-3,TRBV7-6,.,CASSLEPRSTDTQYF,TGTGCCAGCAGCTTAGAGCCCCGGAGCACAGATACGCAGTATTTT
.,TRBJ2-5,TRBV7-7,.,CASSSNGGETQYF,TGTGCCAGCAGCTCGAACGGGGGAGAGACCCAGTACTTC
.,TRBJ2-5,TRBV9,.,CASSVEGTQETQYF,TGTGCCAGCAGCGTAGAAGGTACCCAAGAGACCCAGTACTTC
.,TRBJ1-5,TRBV6-5,.,CASSYGGGQPQHF,TGTGCCAGCAGTTACGGGGGCGGGCAGCCCCAGCATTTT
once,TRBJ2-7,TRBV7-2,TRBD1,CASSVGQGHEQYF,TGTGCCAGCAGCGTCGGACAGGGCCACGAGCAGTACTTC
.,TRBJ2-2,TRBV29-1,TRBD1,CSVEGQPGELFF,TGCAGCGTTGAGGGACAGCCCGGGGAGCTGTTTTTT
.,TRBJ2-3,TRBV5-4,.,CASSLGAGGDTQYF,TGTGCCAGCAGTCTGGGGGCCGGGGGCGATACGCAGTATTTT
.,TRBJ2-5,TRBV5-1,.,CASSLGAGLEETQYF,TGCGCCAGCAGCTTGGGGGCAGGACTGGAAGAGACCCAGTACTTC
few,TRBJ2-1,TRBV30,.,CAWSVRVAEQFF,TGTGCCTGGAGTGTAAGGGTAGCGGAGCAGTTCTTC
.,TRBJ1-1,TRBV11-2,.,CASSLGRIPTEAFF,TGTGCCAGCAGCCTAGGACGCATACCCACTGAAGCTTTCTTT
once,TRBJ2-4,TRBV6-5,.,CASGSRETQYF,TGTGCCAGCGGCTCCAGGGAGACTCAGTACTTC
once,TRBJ1-4,TRBV6-5,TRBD1,CASSTPGQGREKLFF,TGTGCCAGCAGTACACCGGGACAGGGGCGGGAAAAACTGTTTTTT
many,TRBJ1-2,TRBV6-6,.,CASSEGNYGYTF,TGTGCCAGCTCCGAGGGGAACTATGGCTACACCTTC
.,TRBJ1-1,TRBV19,.,CASTTGLTEAFF,TGTGCCAGTACAACAGGGTTAACTGAAGCTTTCTTT
.,TRBJ1-2,TRBV5-1,.,CASSSGDPNYGYTF,TGCGCCAGCAGTAGCGGGGACCCTAACTATGGCTACACCTTC
.,TRBJ2-1,TRBV28,.,CASSSRGQFF,TGTGCCAGCAGTAGCAGGGGGCAGTTCTTC
once,TRBJ1-2,TRBV4-2,TRBD1,CASSQDLTGEVYGYTF,TGTGCCAGCAGCCAAGATCTAACAGGGGAAGTCTATGGCTACACCTTC
once,TRBJ2-5,TRBV25-1,.,CASSELKGYQETQYF,TGTGCCAGCAGTGAATTAAAGGGGTACCAAGAGACCCAGTACTTC
.,TRBJ2-2,TRBV5-8,.,CASSHRYFGNTGELFF,TGTGCCAGCAGCCATCGGTACTTTGGCAACACCGGGGAGCTGTTTTTT
.,TRBJ2-5,TRBV2,TRBD2,CASSLGLAGVETQYF,TGTGCCAGCAGTCTCGGACTAGCGGGAGTGGAGACCCAGTACTTC
.,TRBJ2-7,TRBV5-6,TRBD1,CASSSGQTYEQYF,TGTGCCAGCAGCTCGGGACAGACCTACGAGCAGTACTTC
.,TRBJ1-2,TRBV5-1,.,CASSTGAGRTYGYTF,TGCGCCAGCAGCACCGGGGCAGGGAGGACCTATGGCTACACCTTC
.,TRBJ2-3,TRBV27,TRBD2,CASSLSPRLSGTSTTDTQYF,TGTGCCAGCAGTTTAAGCCCTAGATTATCCGGGACTAGCACAACAGATACGCAGTATTTT
.,TRBJ2-5,TRBV7-2,TRBD2,CASSLAPRGPGLAVQETQYF,TGTGCCAGCAGCCTAGCTCCCCGAGGACCGGGACTAGCGGTTCAAGAGACCCAGTACTTC